A selection of T cell receptor beta chains follows, all from one sample in a study of CD8 T cells in ankylosing spondylitis. TCRdb called the 5' RACE reads again in MiXCR, with one record for every CDR3 protein. Of about 220,000 distinct CDR3 sequences in the sample, 6% to 8.5% were seen once. The sequenced material came from blood, either unsorted or a sorted T cell fraction (not recorded which). Receptors were obtained from a male donor with ankylosing spondylitis. Both conserved end residues are part of each CDR3. Each record gives: CDR3 length, V gene, D gene, CDR3 protein. D genes are given only for firm matches.

>13|TRBV7-6|-
CASSLGTLQGYTF
>15|TRBV7-9|TRBD1
CASTKGTGTEETQYF
>13|TRBV25-1|TRBD1
CASRLTGSYEQYF
>16|TRBV27|TRBD2
CASSSGLAGGWNEQFF
>14|TRBV5-6|TRBD1
CASSWTGYNSPLHF
>15|TRBV4-2|-
CASSQGGSSNYGYTF
>14|TRBV2|-
CASSPKTANYGYTF
>15|TRBV4-1|-
CASSQGELVLDEQYF
>15|TRBV11-2|TRBD1
CASSQPGQTYNEQFF
>15|TRBV7-3|TRBD2
CASSRSGGAADTQYF
>15|TRBV2|-
CASSQLGDPQNIQYF
>14|TRBV12-3/TRBV12-4|TRBD2
CASSGLAGTDTQYF
>18|TRBV6-2/TRBV6-3|-
CASGPRGNLYGSANVLTF
>13|TRBV29-1|-
CSVAGRGDYGYTF
>14|TRBV11-2|-
CASSSFTPPYEQYF
>14|TRBV19|-
CASSIGSWNTEAFF
>17|TRBV29-1|-
CSVEPTDRLGAYNEQFF
>13|TRBV6-2/TRBV6-3|-
CASSYSWRVQAFF
>17|TRBV27|-
CASSLSTGTWGAYEQYF
>13|TRBV12-3/TRBV12-4|-
CASSPGGNYGYTF
>13|TRBV7-2|TRBD1
CASRTGVTETQYF
>13|TRBV6-2/TRBV6-3|-
CASGPEASYGYTF
>13|TRBV4-2|-
CASSQAERDTQYF
>12|TRBV28|-
CASSRLARGYTF
>12|TRBV20-1|-
CSARDWQGEAFF
>16|TRBV27|TRBD2
CASSAGLAVSYYEQYF
>16|TRBV27|-
CASSFALALSTDTQYF
>14|TRBV20-1|-
CSAPGPGLPYEQYF
>11|TRBV27|TRBD1
CASNRGTEAFF
>14|TRBV20-1|-
CSASPLTENTEAFF
>12|TRBV6-5|-
CASSYPGYGYTF
>12|TRBV7-9|-
CASSTENTEAFF
>15|TRBV11-2|-
CASSTFPDSPETQYF
>13|TRBV6-5|-
CASSYSSGQPQHF
>14|TRBV7-9|TRBD1
CASSLPGGRNEQYF
>15|TRBV5-1|TRBD2
CASSPRTLGGGEQYF
>17|TRBV4-2|TRBD1
CASSQDITGGFQETQYF
>13|TRBV20-1|-
CSASSRGSHEQYF
>17|TRBV7-8|TRBD1
CASSSSLGQGNTGELFF
>15|TRBV5-1|-
CASSESRSLGETQYF
>13|TRBV7-3|TRBD2
CASRLAGEDEQFF
>12|TRBV29-1|-
CSATKGLSGYTF
>15|TRBV7-6|TRBD2
CASSLASGSVREQYF
>15|TRBV20-1|-
CSAQPYSRAGREQYF
>14|TRBV28|TRBD1
CASTQTGGNYGYTF
>17|TRBV28|TRBD1
CASSSSWGQGYTYEQYF